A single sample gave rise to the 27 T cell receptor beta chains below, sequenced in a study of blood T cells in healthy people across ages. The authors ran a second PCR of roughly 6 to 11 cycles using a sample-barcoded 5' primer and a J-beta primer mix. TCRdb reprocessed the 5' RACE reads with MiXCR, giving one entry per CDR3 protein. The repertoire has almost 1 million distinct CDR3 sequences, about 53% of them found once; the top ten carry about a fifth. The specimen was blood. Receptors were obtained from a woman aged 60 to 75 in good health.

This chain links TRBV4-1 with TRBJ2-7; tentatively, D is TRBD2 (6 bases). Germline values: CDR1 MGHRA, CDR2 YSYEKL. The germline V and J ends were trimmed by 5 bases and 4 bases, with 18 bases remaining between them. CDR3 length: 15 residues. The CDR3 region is CASSFSGGSGYEQYF. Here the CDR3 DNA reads TGCGCCAGCAGCTTCTCTGGGGGGTCGGGGTACGAGCAGTACTTC.

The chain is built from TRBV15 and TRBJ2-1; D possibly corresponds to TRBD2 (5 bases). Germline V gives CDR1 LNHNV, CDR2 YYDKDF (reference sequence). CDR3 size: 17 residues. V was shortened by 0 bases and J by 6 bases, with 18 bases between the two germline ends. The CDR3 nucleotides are TGTGCCACCAGCAGAGATGCGAGGGCCTTGCGCCGCAATGAGCAGTTCTTC. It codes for CATSRDARALRRNEQFF.

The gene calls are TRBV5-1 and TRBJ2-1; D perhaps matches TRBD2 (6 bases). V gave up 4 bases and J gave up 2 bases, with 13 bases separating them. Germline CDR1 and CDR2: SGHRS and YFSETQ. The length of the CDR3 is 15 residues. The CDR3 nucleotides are TGCGCCAGCAGCCTCTTAGCGGACACCTACAATGAGCAGTTCTTC. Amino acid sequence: CASSLLADTYNEQFF.

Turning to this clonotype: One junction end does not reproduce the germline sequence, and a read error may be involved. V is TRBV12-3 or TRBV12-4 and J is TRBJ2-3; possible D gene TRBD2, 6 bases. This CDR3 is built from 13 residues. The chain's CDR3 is CASVGGRADAQYF. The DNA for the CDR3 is TGTGCCAGCGTGGGAGGTAGGGCAGATGCGCAGTATTTT.

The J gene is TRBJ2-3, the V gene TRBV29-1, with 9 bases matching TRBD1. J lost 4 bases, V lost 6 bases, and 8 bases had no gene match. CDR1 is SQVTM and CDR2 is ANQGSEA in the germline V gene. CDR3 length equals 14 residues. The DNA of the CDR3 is TGCAGCGTGTATTGGGACAGGGCCCCAGATACGCAGTATTTT. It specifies CSVYWDRAPDTQYF.

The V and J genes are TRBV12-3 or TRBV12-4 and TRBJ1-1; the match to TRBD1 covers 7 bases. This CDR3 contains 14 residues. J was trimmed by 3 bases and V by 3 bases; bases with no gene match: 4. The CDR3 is CASSLGTEDTEAFF. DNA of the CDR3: TGTGCCAGCAGTTTGGGGACAGAAGACACTGAAGCTTTCTTT.

For the CDR3, the DNA is TGTGCCAGCAGAGGGGGGTCGGGGGCGCAGAACACCGGGGAGCTGTTTTTT. Translated, it gives CASRGGSGAQNTGELFF. J is TRBJ2-2 and V is TRBV7-2; D possibly matches TRBD1 or TRBD2 (6 bases each). Germline V CDR1 and CDR2: SGHTA, FQGNSA. V was clipped by 6 bases and J by 1 base, with 18 bases between them. There are 17 residues in the CDR3. Combining the CDR3 with reference TRBV7-2 and TRBJ2-2 gives the whole variable domain GAGVSQSPSNKVTEKGKDVELRCDPISGHTALYWYRQSLGQGLEFLIYFQGNSAPDKSGLPSDRFSAERTGGSVSTLTIQRTQQEDSAVYLCASRGGSGAQNTGELFFGEGSRLTVL.

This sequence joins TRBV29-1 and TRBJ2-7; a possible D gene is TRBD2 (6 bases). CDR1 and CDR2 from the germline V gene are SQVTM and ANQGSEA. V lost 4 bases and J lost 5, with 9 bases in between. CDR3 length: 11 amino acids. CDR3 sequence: CSVGGIHEQYF. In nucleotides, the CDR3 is TGCAGCGTTGGCGGGATCCACGAGCAGTACTTC.

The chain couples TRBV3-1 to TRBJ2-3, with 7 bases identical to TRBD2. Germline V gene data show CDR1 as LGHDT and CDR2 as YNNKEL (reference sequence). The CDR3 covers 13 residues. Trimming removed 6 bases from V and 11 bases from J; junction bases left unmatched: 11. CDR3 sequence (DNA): TGTGCCAGCAGTCTCGGAGGGACTAACAGGCAGTATTTT. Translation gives CASSLGGTNRQYF.

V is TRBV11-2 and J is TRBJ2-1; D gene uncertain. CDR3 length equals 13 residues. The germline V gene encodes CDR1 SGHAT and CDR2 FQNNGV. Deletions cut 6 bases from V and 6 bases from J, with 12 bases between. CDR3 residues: CASSKDPSNEQFF. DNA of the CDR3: TGTGCCAGCAGTAAAGACCCATCCAATGAGCAGTTCTTC.

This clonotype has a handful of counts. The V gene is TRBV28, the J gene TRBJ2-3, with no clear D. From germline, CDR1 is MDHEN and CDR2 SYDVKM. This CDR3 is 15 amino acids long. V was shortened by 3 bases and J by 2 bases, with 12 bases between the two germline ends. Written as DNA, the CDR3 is TGTGCCAGCAGTTTCGTGGGCTTCTCCACAGATACGCAGTATTTT. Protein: CASSFVGFSTDTQYF.

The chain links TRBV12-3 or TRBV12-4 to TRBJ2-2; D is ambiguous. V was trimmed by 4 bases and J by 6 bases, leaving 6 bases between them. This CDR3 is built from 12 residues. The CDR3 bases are TGTGCCAGCAGTTCCCCGGCCGGGGAGCTGTTTTTT. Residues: CASSSPAGELFF.

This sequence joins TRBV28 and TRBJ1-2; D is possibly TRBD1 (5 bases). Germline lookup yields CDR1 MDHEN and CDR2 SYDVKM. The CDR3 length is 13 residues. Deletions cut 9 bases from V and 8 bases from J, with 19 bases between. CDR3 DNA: TGTGCCAGGCGGGACGGTCGAGGTCGGGGCTACACCTTC. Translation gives CARRDGRGRGYTF.

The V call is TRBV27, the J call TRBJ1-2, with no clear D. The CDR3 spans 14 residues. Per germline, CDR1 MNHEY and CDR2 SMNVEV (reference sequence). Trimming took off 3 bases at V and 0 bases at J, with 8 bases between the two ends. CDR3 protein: CASSLKGTNYGYTF. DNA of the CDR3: TGTGCCAGCAGTTTGAAGGGCACTAACTATGGCTACACCTTC.

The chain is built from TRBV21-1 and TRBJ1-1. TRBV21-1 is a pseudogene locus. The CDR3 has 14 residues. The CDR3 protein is CASSLFPGNTEAFF. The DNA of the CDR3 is TGTGCCAGCAGTTTATTCCCGGGGAACACTGAAGCTTTCTTT.

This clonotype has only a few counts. The CDR3: CASSLRDRAQQGEQYF. The CDR3 coding sequence is TGTGCCAGCAGCCTCCGAGACAGGGCGCAACAGGGGGAGCAGTACTTC. The chain carries TRBV9 and TRBJ2-7, with 7 positions matching TRBD1. Germline V CDR1 and CDR2: SGDLS, YYNGEE. V was pared by 4 bases and J by 7 bases, with 17 bases of the junction left unmatched. This CDR3 has 16 residues.

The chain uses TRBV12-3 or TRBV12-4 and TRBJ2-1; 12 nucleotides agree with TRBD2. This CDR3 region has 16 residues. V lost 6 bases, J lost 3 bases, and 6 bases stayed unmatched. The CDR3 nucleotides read TGTGCCAGCAGAACTCTAGCGGGGGGGCACTACAATGAGCAGTTCTTC. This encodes CASRTLAGGHYNEQFF.

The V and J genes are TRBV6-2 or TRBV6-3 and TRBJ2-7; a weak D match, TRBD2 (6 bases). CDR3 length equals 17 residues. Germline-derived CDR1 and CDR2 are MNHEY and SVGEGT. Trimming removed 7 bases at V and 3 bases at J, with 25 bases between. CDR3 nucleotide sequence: TGTGCCAGCACGGACGTTTTGACCGGGACTCCCAACTACGAGCAGTACTTC. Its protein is CASTDVLTGTPNYEQYF.

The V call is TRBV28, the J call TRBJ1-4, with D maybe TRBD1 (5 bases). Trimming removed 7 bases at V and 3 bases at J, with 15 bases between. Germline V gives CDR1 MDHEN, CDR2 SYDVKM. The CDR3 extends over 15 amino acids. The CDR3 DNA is TGTGCCAGCACGTCGTCGGGGGGGGCTAATGAAAAACTGTTTTTT. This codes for CASTSSGGANEKLFF.

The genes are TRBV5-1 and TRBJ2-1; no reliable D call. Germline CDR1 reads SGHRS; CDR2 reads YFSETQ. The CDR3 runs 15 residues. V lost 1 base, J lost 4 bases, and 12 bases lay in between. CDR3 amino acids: CASSLQGEAYNEQFF. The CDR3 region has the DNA TGCGCCAGCAGCTTGCAAGGAGAGGCGTACAATGAGCAGTTCTTC. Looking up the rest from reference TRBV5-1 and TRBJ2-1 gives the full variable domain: KAGVTQTPRYLIKTRGQQVTLSCSPISGHRSVSWYQQTPGQGLQFLFEYFSETQRNKGNFPGRFSGRQFSNSRSEMNVSTLELGDSALYLCASSLQGEAYNEQFFGPGTRLTVL.

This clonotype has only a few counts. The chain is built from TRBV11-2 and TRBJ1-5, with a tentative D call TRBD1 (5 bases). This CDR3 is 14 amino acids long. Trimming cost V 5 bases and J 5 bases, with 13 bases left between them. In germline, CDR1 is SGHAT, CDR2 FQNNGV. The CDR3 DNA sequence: TGTGCCAGCAGCCTTGGGGGGGGACATCAGCCCCAGCATTTT. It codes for CASSLGGGHQPQHF.

CDR3 sequence reads: CSARDLGVDTQYF. CDR3 sequence (DNA): TGCAGTGCTAGAGACCTAGGGGTGGATACGCAGTATTTT. The chain combines TRBV20-1 with TRBJ2-3, with D possibly matching TRBD1 (5 bases). Germline assignment: CDR1 DFQATT and CDR2 SNEGSKA (reference sequence). The V end was cut by 0 bases, the J end by 6 bases, with 10 bases between. The CDR3 loop spans 13 amino acids.

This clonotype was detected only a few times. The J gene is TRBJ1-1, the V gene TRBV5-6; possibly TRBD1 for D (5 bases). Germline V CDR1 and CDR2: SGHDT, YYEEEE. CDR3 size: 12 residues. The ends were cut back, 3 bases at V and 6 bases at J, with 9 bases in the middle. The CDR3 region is CASSWGKAEAFF. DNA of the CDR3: TGTGCCAGCAGCTGGGGGAAGGCTGAAGCTTTCTTT. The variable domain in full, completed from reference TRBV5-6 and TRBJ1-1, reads DAGVTQSPTHLIKTRGQQVTLRCSPKSGHDTVSWYQQALGQGPQFIFQYYEEEERQRGNFPDRFSGHQFPNYSSELNVNALLLGDSALYLCASSWGKAEAFFGQGTRLTVV.

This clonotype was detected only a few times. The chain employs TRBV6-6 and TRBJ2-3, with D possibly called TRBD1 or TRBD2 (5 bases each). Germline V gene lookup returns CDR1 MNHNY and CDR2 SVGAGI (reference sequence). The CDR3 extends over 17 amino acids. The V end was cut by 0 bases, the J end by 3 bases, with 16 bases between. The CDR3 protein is CASSYSRSGTVTDTQYF. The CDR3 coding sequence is TGTGCCAGCAGTTACTCGAGGTCGGGGACGGTGACAGATACGCAGTATTTT.

CDR3 amino acids: CSAYIRGGYGYTF. The CDR3 DNA follows: TGCAGTGCCTATATCAGGGGCGGCTATGGCTACACCTTC. This chain connects TRBV20-1 to TRBJ1-2; D is perhaps TRBD1 (6 bases). V was cut by 6 bases and J by 4 bases, with 15 bases left in between. This CDR3 region has 13 residues. Germline CDR1 DFQATT, CDR2 SNEGSKA (reference sequence).

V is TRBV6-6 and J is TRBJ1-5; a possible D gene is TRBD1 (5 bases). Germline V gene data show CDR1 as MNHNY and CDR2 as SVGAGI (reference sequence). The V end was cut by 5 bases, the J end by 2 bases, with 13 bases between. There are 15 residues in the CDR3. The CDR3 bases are TGTGCCAGCAGTGACCAAGGGGACGGCAATCAGCCCCAGCATTTT. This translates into CASSDQGDGNQPQHF.

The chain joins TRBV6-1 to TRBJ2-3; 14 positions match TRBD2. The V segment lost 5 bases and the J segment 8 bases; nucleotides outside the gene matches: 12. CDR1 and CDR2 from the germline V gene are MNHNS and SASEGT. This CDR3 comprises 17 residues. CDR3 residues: CASSPLRTSGRFGTQYF. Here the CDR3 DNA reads TGTGCCAGCAGTCCCCTTAGGACTAGCGGGAGGTTTGGTACGCAGTATTTT.